What follows are 7 T cell receptor beta chains derived from one specimen sequenced in a study of vaccination effects on CD4 cells after COVID-19. TCRdb keeps only in-frame clones here, not all; method: immunoSEQ multiplex PCR. The table shows tens of thousands of clones, with around 81% occurring only once. Sequencing was preceded by expansion of antigen-specific CD4+ T cells with viral peptide pools in the ViraFEST assay. With around ten days of culture completed, CD4+ T cells were isolated. According to the study, vaccine recipients showed no prior SARS-CoV-2 infection and negative nucleocapsid antibodies. Their cognate antigens are unknown. The sequencing used CD4+ T cells from PBMCs cultured with SARS-CoV-2 spike peptides, collected before COVID-19 vaccination. The receptor source for this set is a human donor who received a COVID-19 vaccine.

This clone has just a few counts. The chain couples TRBV24-1 to TRBJ1-1, with D perhaps TRBD1 (5 bases). Trimming took 3 bases from V and 4 from J, leaving 17 bases between them. This CDR3 has 16 amino acids. Germline V gene sequence: CDR1 KGHDR, CDR2 SFDVKD. DNA for the CDR3: TGTGCCACCAGTGATAACCGGACACCGGGTGGCACTGAAGCTTTCTTT. Translating gives CATSDNRTPGGTEAFF.

This chain connects TRBV3-1 (or the pseudogene TRBV3-2) to TRBJ2-1; no firm D call. V lost 4 bases to trimming and J lost 3 bases, with 16 bases between them. The CDR3 consists of 16 residues. Germline V lookup: CDR1 LGHDT, CDR2 YNNKEL (reference sequence). The CDR3 DNA follows: TGTGCCAGCAGCCCTCGCTACCCGGGTGACTACAATGAGCAGTTCTTC. Amino acid sequence: CASSPRYPGDYNEQFF.

The genes are TRBV4-3 and TRBJ1-4; no definite D call. Trimming left V 0 bases short and J 2 bases short, with 19 bases between. The CDR3 is 19 amino acids. Germline CDR1 is LGHNA and CDR2 is YSLEER. The CDR3: CASSQDSLSFGVTNEKLFF. CDR3 nucleotides: TGCGCCAGCAGCCAAGATTCTCTTAGTTTCGGTGTCACTAATGAAAAACTGTTTTTT.

Only one count was recorded for this clone. This CDR3 reads CSARSASGIKQETQYF. Written as DNA, the CDR3 is TGCAGCGCCCGGAGCGCTAGCGGGATAAAGCAAGAGACCCAGTACTTC. This chain joins TRBV29-1 and TRBJ2-5, with 9 bases matching TRBD2. Germline CDR1 and CDR2: SQVTM and ANQGSEA. V shed 7 bases and J 2 bases; nucleotides not matched to a gene: 14. The CDR3 is 16 amino acids.

The chain is built from TRBV5-1 and TRBJ2-3; D is uncertain. The CDR3 runs to 15 residues. V gave up 4 bases and J gave up 0 bases, with 12 bases separating them. The germline V gene has CDR1 SGHRS and CDR2 YFSETQ. The CDR3 DNA reads as TGCGCCAGCAGCCCGGCTGCGTCTAGCACAGATACGCAGTATTTT. Translating it yields CASSPAASSTDTQYF. The whole variable domain, filled in from reference TRBV5-1 and TRBJ2-3, reads KAGVTQTPRYLIKTRGQQVTLSCSPISGHRSVSWYQQTPGQGLQFLFEYFSETQRNKGNFPGRFSGRQFSNSRSEMNVSTLELGDSALYLCASSPAASSTDTQYFGPGTRLTVL.

A single count supports this clone. The chain carries TRBV10-3 and TRBJ2-7; D unresolved. Germline V gene sequence: CDR1 ENHRY, CDR2 SYGVKD. V gave up 6 bases and J gave up 0 bases, with 12 bases separating them. The CDR3 covers 14 residues. The CDR3, as DNA: TGTGCCATCAGGCCGACGTCGTTCTCCTACGAGCAGTACGTC. This sequence encodes CAIRPTSFSYEQYV.

This chain links TRBV29-1 with TRBJ1-4; 7 bases line up with TRBD1. This CDR3 contains 15 residues. Looked up from germline, CDR1 is SQVTM and CDR2 is ANQGSEA. The trim removed 5 bases at V and 4 bases at J, leaving 10 bases unmatched. Here the CDR3 reads CSVKKTGVNNEKLFF. The CDR3 DNA reads as TGCAGCGTTAAGAAAACAGGGGTCAATAATGAAAAACTGTTTTTT.